Following are 29 T cell receptor beta chains from one sample sequenced in a study of post-analysis software for immune sequencing data (dated by TCRdb to about 2015). These receptors lack a known antigen. Broad study findings and their caveats: Patients showed significantly higher frequencies than controls for roughly five TRBV segments, among them TRBV5-6, TRBV5-1 and TRBV20-1.

Receptors were amplified or captured by PCR. TCRdb lists the instrument as Illumina HiSeq 2500. Unique molecular identifiers were incorporated into TCR beta cDNA libraries to reduce PCR and sequencing biases. TCRdb reprocessed the public reads (quality trimming at Q25 with fastp, clone calling with MiXCR) and kept in-frame beta chains. Identical CDR3 protein sequences are pooled into one entry, listed with their most common genes and DNA. The sample contains around 700,000 distinct CDR3 sequences, around 64% of them found a single time. Together, the top ten hold about 11% of the sample. The material sequenced was blood. The source is a girl aged 2-15 years with multiple sclerosis.

This clonotype has more than one count but fewer than ten. V usage is TRBV5-1 and J usage is TRBJ1-2; D remains unclear. The CDR3 consists of 14 residues. Per germline, CDR1 SGHRS and CDR2 YFSETQ. Trimming removed 0 bases at V and 2 bases at J, with 8 bases between. As DNA, the CDR3 is TGCGCCAGCAGCTTGGTACTCCTCAACTATGGCTACACCTTC. This sequence encodes CASSLVLLNYGYTF.

J is TRBJ1-2 and V is TRBV10-3; D might be TRBD1 (5 bases). The V end was cut by 2 bases, the J end by 4 bases, with 11 bases between. Germline CDR1 ENHRY, CDR2 SYGVKD. The CDR3 is 14 amino acids. The DNA of the CDR3 is TGTGCCATCAGTGAGGCGGACATCCTCTATGGCTACACCTTC. Its translation: CAISEADILYGYTF.

The table lists this clonotype with a count of one. The chain is built from TRBV10-1 and TRBJ2-3; a weak D match, TRBD1 (5 bases). Trimming took 4 bases from V and 0 from J, leaving 8 bases between them. This CDR3 comprises 14 residues. Germline CDR1 reads WNHNN; CDR2 reads SYGVQD (reference sequence). The CDR3 sequence is CASSGTLSTDTQYF. The CDR3 DNA is TGCGCCAGCAGTGGGACACTCAGCACAGATACGCAGTATTTT.

This clonotype was recorded only once. V usage is TRBV12-3 or TRBV12-4 and J usage is TRBJ2-5; no firm D call. The CDR3 spans 13 residues. V lost 3 bases and J lost 3, with 8 bases in between. In nucleotides, the CDR3 is TGTGCCAGCAGTTTTGGGAATGAAGAGACCCAGTACTTC. Translated: CASSFGNEETQYF.

This clonotype was recorded a few times. The chain joins TRBV6-5 to TRBJ2-7, with a possible D match to TRBD2 (6 bases). The CDR3 spans 13 residues. With 4 bases removed from V and 3 bases from J, the gap between germline ends came to 10 bases. Germline lookup yields CDR1 MNHEY and CDR2 SVGAGI. CDR3 loop: CASSSLGGYEQYF. The CDR3 DNA sequence: TGTGCCAGCAGTTCCCTGGGGGGCTACGAGCAGTACTTC.

The rearrangement links TRBV20-1 to TRBJ2-5; maybe TRBD1 (6 bases). The J call may be in error: the DNA end matches TRBJ2-7 better. Germline CDR1 and CDR2: DFQATT and SNEGSKA (reference sequence). The CDR3 runs 13 residues. The CDR3 nucleotides read TGCAGTGCTAGAGAGGCAGGGGCGGGCGAGCAGTACTTC. Amino acid sequence: CSAREAGAGEQYF.

The table lists this clonotype with a few counts. The chain employs TRBV5-1 and TRBJ2-5, with a weak D call TRBD2 (5 bases). The J call is uncertain, as TRBJ2-7 better fits the DNA end. Germline V lookup: CDR1 SGHRS, CDR2 YFSETQ. The CDR3 loop spans 16 amino acids. The CDR3 spells CASSVSGEVGNYEQYF. In DNA form, the CDR3 reads TGCGCCAGCAGCGTGAGCGGAGAGGTAGGGAACTACGAGCAGTACTTC.

The chain recombines TRBV4-1 with TRBJ2-3; 11 positions agree with TRBD2. With 5 bases clipped from V and 2 bases from J, the junction kept 9 bases outside the gene matches. Per germline, CDR1 MGHRA and CDR2 YSYEKL. CDR3 length: 17 residues. The CDR3: CASSGGGTSGDTDTQYF. CDR3 nucleotide sequence: TGCGCCAGCAGCGGAGGAGGGACTAGCGGAGACACAGATACGCAGTATTTT.

This clonotype occurred a few times. The junction and the germline gene differ at one end; a read error may be behind it. The chain recombines TRBV2 with TRBJ2-1; D gene ambiguous. Germline CDR1 SNHLY, CDR2 FYNNEI. The CDR3 consists of 15 residues. The CDR3 region is CASSEALAGYNERFF. The DNA for the CDR3 is TGTGCCAGCAGTGAAGCGCTTGCAGGTTACAATGAGCGGTTCTTC. Variable domain in full (rest from reference TRBV2 and TRBJ2-1): EPEVTQTPSHQVTQMGQEVILRCVPISNHLYFYWYRQILGQKVEFLVSFYNNEISEKSEIFDDQFSVERPDGSNFTLKIRSTKLEDSAMYFCASSEALAGYNERFFGPGTRLTVL.

This sequence joins TRBV28 and TRBJ2-5; TRBD1 matches 7 bases. Germline CDR1 MDHEN, CDR2 SYDVKM. This CDR3 comprises 16 residues. After removal of 1 base from V and 2 bases from J, the junction contained 7 bases not matched to a gene. The CDR3 reads CASSLSGDSWQETQYF. The CDR3 bases are TGTGCCAGCAGTTTATCCGGGGACAGCTGGCAAGAGACCCAGTACTTC.

Only a few counts were recorded for this clonotype. The junction differs from germline at one of its ends, possibly a read error. The CDR3 sequence: CASSPPGQGPYEQYF. The CDR3 DNA is TGCGCTAGCAGCCCCCCGGGACAGGGGCCCTACGAGCAGTACTTC. The V call is TRBV5-1, the J call TRBJ2-7, with 10 bases identical to TRBD1. Germline-derived CDR1 and CDR2 are SGHRS and YFSETQ. The CDR3 length is 15 residues. Based on the CDR3 plus reference TRBV5-1 and TRBJ2-7, the full variable domain is KAGVTQTPRYLIKTRGQQVTLSCSPISGHRSVSWYQQTPGQGLQFLFEYFSETQRNKGNFPGRFSGRQFSNSRSEMNVSTLELGDSALYLCASSPPGQGPYEQYFGPGTRLTVT.

This clonotype has just a few counts. The chain is built from TRBV7-9 and TRBJ1-2; TRBD1 is a possible D gene (5 bases). Germline V gives CDR1 SEHNR, CDR2 FQNEAQ (reference sequence). V dropped 6 bases and J dropped 4 bases, with 12 bases sitting between them. The CDR3 is 13 amino acids. DNA for the CDR3: TGTGCCAGCAGGAGCAGGGAGGGCTATGGCTACACCTTC. Its translation is CASRSREGYGYTF.

V is TRBV3-1 and J is TRBJ1-2; D uncertain. This CDR3 comprises 14 residues. Deletions cut 2 bases from V and 3 bases from J, with 10 bases between. CDR1 and CDR2 (germline): LGHDT, YNNKEL (reference sequence). The DNA for the CDR3 is TGTGCCAGCAGCCAACGGAACCGGGACTATGGCTACACCTTC. Protein product: CASSQRNRDYGYTF.

The chain carries TRBV9 and TRBJ2-1, with D possibly being TRBD2 (5 bases). Deletions cut 0 bases from V and 6 bases from J, with 16 bases between. The CDR3 is 16 amino acids. Germline values: CDR1 SGDLS, CDR2 YYNGEE. The DNA of the CDR3 is TGTGCCAGCAGCGTAGGGGCTAGCCGAGGGAGCAATGAGCAGTTCTTC. Its protein is CASSVGASRGSNEQFF.

The chain links TRBV29-1 to TRBJ1-5; D remains ambiguous. The CDR3 covers 12 residues. Germline V lookup: CDR1 SQVTM, CDR2 ANQGSEA. The DNA of the CDR3 is TGCGGGCGGACGTACAACAATCAGCCCCAGCATTTT. Translated, it gives CGRTYNNQPQHF.

V usage is TRBV6-1 and J usage is TRBJ2-5, with 10 nucleotides matching TRBD2. The J segment lost 5 bases and the V segment lost 6 bases, leaving 18 bases of the junction unmatched. Germline CDR1 MNHNS, CDR2 SASEGT. The length of the CDR3 is 18 residues. CDR3 DNA sequence: TGTGCCAGCAGCGACCAAGGGTCACTAGCGGGATTACAGGAGACCCAGTACTTC. This gives the protein CASSDQGSLAGLQETQYF.

This clonotype was found a few times. J is TRBJ2-1 and V is TRBV5-1; no reliable D call. The ends were cut back, 2 bases at V and 0 bases at J, with 9 bases in the middle. Germline lookup yields CDR1 SGHRS and CDR2 YFSETQ. The CDR3 runs 15 residues. For the CDR3, the DNA is TGCGCCAGCAGCTTAAACCCCAGCTCCTACAATGAGCAGTTCTTC. As protein: CASSLNPSSYNEQFF.

The rearrangement uses TRBV7-2 and TRBJ2-7; 11 bases match TRBD2. The end of the DNA aligns better with TRBJ2-5, so the J call may be wrong. Germline V gene lookup returns CDR1 SGHTA and CDR2 FQGNSA. The CDR3 consists of 16 residues. The chain's CDR3 is CASSLGISGRGETQYF. The CDR3, as DNA: TGTGCCAGCAGCTTAGGAATTAGCGGGAGGGGGGAGACCCAGTACTTC.

The V call is TRBV5-1, the J call TRBJ2-6; the match to TRBD1 covers 7 bases. CDR3 length equals 18 residues. Trimming at V came to 5 bases and at J to 0 bases, leaving 11 bases not matched to a gene. In germline, CDR1 is SGHRS, CDR2 YFSETQ. The CDR3 sequence: CASSPAGGPHSGANVLTF. DNA of the CDR3: TGCGCCAGCAGTCCTGCAGGGGGACCCCACTCTGGGGCCAACGTCCTGACTTTC.

J is TRBJ2-1 and V is TRBV12-3 or TRBV12-4, with D hard to call. CDR3 length equals 13 residues. The V gene lost 3 bases and the J gene lost 4 bases, with 7 bases spanning the gap. In nucleotides, the CDR3 is TGTGCCAGCAGTTTCGAGACTTACAATGAGCAGTTCTTC. Translating it yields CASSFETYNEQFF.

This clonotype was recorded only once. The chain has TRBV5-1 and TRBJ1-2, with a tentative D call TRBD1 (5 bases). The CDR3 covers 16 residues. The V end lost 4 bases, the J end lost 0 bases, and 16 bases lay between the germline ends. Germline-derived CDR1 and CDR2 are SGHRS and YFSETQ. DNA of the CDR3: TGCGCCAGCAGCCCGAAGCCGGGACGATCTAACTATGGCTACACCTTC. Its translation is CASSPKPGRSNYGYTF.

Here the CDR3 DNA reads TGCAGCGTCCCCACAGAAATCACAGATACGCAGTATTTT. Translation gives CSVPTEITDTQYF. The chain is built from TRBV29-1 and TRBJ2-3; no firm D call. V lost 6 bases and J lost 2, with 12 bases in between. The CDR3 contains 13 residues. Germline CDR1 SQVTM, CDR2 ANQGSEA.

This chain links TRBV7-9 with TRBJ2-6; TRBD1 matches 7 bases. V trimming: 3 bases; J trimming: 0 bases; junction bases outside the gene matches: 11. The CDR3 length is 19 residues. In germline, CDR1 is SEHNR, CDR2 FQNEAQ (reference sequence). CDR3 region: CASSFAEDREISGANVLTF. The DNA of the CDR3 is TGTGCCAGCAGCTTTGCCGAAGACAGGGAGATCTCTGGGGCCAACGTCCTGACTTTC. The entire variable domain, with the rest obtained from reference TRBV7-9 and TRBJ2-6, is as follows: DTGVSQNPRHKITKRGQNVTFRCDPISEHNRLYWYRQTLGQGPEFLTYFQNEAQLEKSRLLSDRFSAERPKGSFSTLEIQRTEQGDSAMYLCASSFAEDREISGANVLTFGAGSRLTVL.

The chain carries TRBV12-3 or TRBV12-4 and TRBJ1-1; D remains unclear. Between the trimmed V and J ends, which lost 4 bases and 6 bases, there was a span of 15 bases. This CDR3 contains 14 residues. CDR3 sequence reads: CASSWKGKESEAFF. In DNA, the CDR3 is TGTGCCAGCAGTTGGAAGGGTAAGGAGTCTGAAGCTTTCTTT.

The J gene is TRBJ2-4, the V gene TRBV7-8; possible D gene TRBD2, 6 bases. The better agreement between TRBJ2-5 and the DNA end casts doubt on the J call. From germline, CDR1 is SGHVS and CDR2 FQNEAQ. CDR3 length: 20 amino acids. CDR3 residues: CASSLEIIRTQSYLAETQYF. The CDR3 DNA sequence: TGTGCCAGCAGCTTAGAAATAATACGGACCCAGAGTTATCTAGCGGAGACCCAGTACTTC.

The rearrangement joins TRBV20-1 to TRBJ2-1, with 8 bases that match TRBD2. The CDR3 consists of 15 residues. V shed 6 bases and J 0 bases; nucleotides not matched to a gene: 7. Germline assignment: CDR1 DFQATT and CDR2 SNEGSKA (reference sequence). The CDR3 nucleotides are TGCAGTGCCCTAGCGGGCGCCAGCTCCTACAATGAGCAGTTCTTC. This sequence encodes CSALAGASSYNEQFF.

This clonotype was found a few times. The V and J genes are TRBV6-5 and TRBJ1-2; 7 bases are a match to TRBD1. The V gene's germline CDR1 is MNHEY and CDR2 SVGAGI. The CDR3 runs 15 residues. The V segment lost 2 bases and the J segment 4 bases; nucleotides outside the gene matches: 7. CDR3 amino acids: CASSYLGTAFYGYTF. CDR3 bases: TGTGCCAGCAGTTACCTAGGGACAGCCTTCTATGGCTACACCTTC.

The chain combines TRBV5-6 with TRBJ2-5; D might be TRBD1 (7 bases). The germline V gene has CDR1 SGHDT and CDR2 YYEEEE. CDR3 length: 16 amino acids. V lost 0 bases, J lost 5 bases, and 17 bases lay in between. The CDR3 loop reads CASSLAKQGGGETQYF. The CDR3 DNA follows: TGTGCCAGCAGCTTGGCCAAGCAGGGGGGTGGGGAGACCCAGTACTTC.

Only a few counts were recorded for this clonotype. J is TRBJ1-1 and V is TRBV5-1; D is undetermined. V was trimmed by 4 bases and J by 1 base, leaving 11 bases between them. Germline lookup yields CDR1 SGHRS and CDR2 YFSETQ. The CDR3 loop spans 14 amino acids. For the CDR3, the DNA is TGCGCCAGCAGCGCTCAAGGCGGGAACACTGAAGCTTTCTTT. Translating it yields CASSAQGGNTEAFF.